The present T cell receptor (beta chain) was sequenced within a study of identical twins. This CDR3 comprises 11 residues. Trimming took 3 bases from V and 7 from J, leaving 6 bases between them. Study results and caveats: The more abundant beta clonotypes in cord blood had fewer insertions, and memory repertoires did not show this.

The sample holds many counts of this clonotype. What it binds is not known. Template switching added a universal primer site, and cDNA bore unique molecular identifiers. TCRdb called the 5' RACE reads again in MiXCR, with one record for every CDR3 protein. Among about 520,000 distinct CDR3 sequences listed, about 20% were seen once. Separately, the same data were catalogued under a study of T cells expressing NK-cell markers. That source adds: There were seven HCMV-seropositive donors and one seronegative donor among the eight sequenced.

This receptor was taken from a woman between 18 and 29 years old in good health. V usage is TRBV12-3 or TRBV12-4 and J usage is TRBJ2-5; D unclear. Source material: CD4+ T cells sorted from blood. This CDR3 is CASSLSGTQYF. In DNA form, the CDR3 reads TGTGCCAGCAGTTTGTCCGGGACCCAGTACTTC.